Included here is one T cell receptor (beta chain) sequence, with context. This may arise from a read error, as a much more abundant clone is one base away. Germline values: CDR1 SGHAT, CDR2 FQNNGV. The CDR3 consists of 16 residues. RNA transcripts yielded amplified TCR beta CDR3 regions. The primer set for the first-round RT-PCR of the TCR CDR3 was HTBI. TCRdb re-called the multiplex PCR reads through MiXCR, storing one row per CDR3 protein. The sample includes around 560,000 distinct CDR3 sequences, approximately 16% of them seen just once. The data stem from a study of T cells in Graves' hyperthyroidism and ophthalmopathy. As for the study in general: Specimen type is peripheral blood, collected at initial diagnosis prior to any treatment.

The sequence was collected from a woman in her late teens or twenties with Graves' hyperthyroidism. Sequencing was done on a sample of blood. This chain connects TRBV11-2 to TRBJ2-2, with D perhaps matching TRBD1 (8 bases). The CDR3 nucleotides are TGTGCCGGCAGCTCGGGTAGGACAGGGAGGGACGGGGAGCTGTTTTTT. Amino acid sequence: CAGSSGRTGRDGELFF. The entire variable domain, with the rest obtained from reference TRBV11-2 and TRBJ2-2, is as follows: EAGVAQSPRYKIIEKRQSVAFWCNPISGHATLYWYQQILGQGPKLLIQFQNNGVVDDSQLPKDRFSAERLKGVDSTLKIQPAKLEDSAVYLCAGSSGRTGRDGELFFGEGSRLTVL.